Below are 18 T cell receptor beta chains sequenced from a single sample in a study of shared clonotypes between healthy human individuals. Measured with immunoSEQ multiplex PCR; TCRdb has only the in-frame clones, and not every one. The data contain around 700,000 clones, over 65% of them seen just once; the ten biggest clones take up 1.5% to 2%. Sequencing was done on a sample of memory CD4+ T cells sorted from blood. Subset meaning: CD45RA-negative fraction. The receptor source for this set is a woman aged 25 to 39 in good health.

The chain combines TRBV19 with TRBJ2-3, with D tentatively TRBD2 (6 bases). There are 14 residues in the CDR3. Trimming removed 6 bases at V and 0 bases at J, with 10 bases between. Germline V gene data show CDR1 as LNHDA and CDR2 as SQIVND (reference sequence). The CDR3 loop reads CASRFGGSTDTQYF. Here the CDR3 DNA reads TGTGCCAGTAGGTTCGGGGGAAGCACAGATACGCAGTATTTT.

There are many counts of this clone. The chain joins TRBV5-4 to TRBJ2-1; perhaps TRBD1 as D (6 bases). V lost 4 bases to trimming and J lost 1 base, with 12 bases between them. Germline V lookup: CDR1 SGHNT, CDR2 YYREEE (reference sequence). CDR3 size: 15 residues. For the CDR3, the DNA is TGTGCCAGCAGCGTACAGGGTAGATCCTACAATGAGCAGTTCTTC. Encoded protein: CASSVQGRSYNEQFF.

V is TRBV4-1 and J is TRBJ2-7; D remains ambiguous. V lost 0 bases to trimming and J lost 1 base, with 13 bases between them. Germline assignment: CDR1 MGHRA and CDR2 YSYEKL. The CDR3 extends over 16 amino acids. The CDR3 protein is CASSQDSWAESYEQYF. In DNA, the CDR3 is TGCGCCAGCAGCCAAGATTCGTGGGCGGAATCCTACGAGCAGTACTTC.

The chain combines TRBV6-4 with TRBJ2-5; D ambiguous. CDR1 is MRHNA, CDR2 SNTAGT, per germline. The CDR3 consists of 11 residues. The V end was cut by 6 bases, the J end by 5 bases, with 7 bases between. The CDR3 protein is CASRELETQYF. The CDR3, as DNA: TGTGCCAGCAGAGAGTTGGAGACCCAGTACTTC.

The V and J genes are TRBV5-4 and TRBJ2-2, with D perhaps TRBD1 or TRBD2 (5 bases each). This CDR3 is 15 amino acids long. Germline CDR1 is SGHNT and CDR2 is YYREEE (reference sequence). Trimming took 4 bases from V and 2 from J, leaving 12 bases between them. The CDR3 loop reads CASSPGTRNTGELFF. CDR3 bases: TGTGCCAGCAGCCCCGGGACCAGAAACACCGGGGAGCTGTTTTTT.

In its sample, this clone was seen a few times. Other DNA sequences within the sample encode an identical CDR3. The V and J genes are TRBV5-1 and TRBJ1-3; unclear D gene. The CDR3 has 14 residues. In germline, CDR1 is SGHRS, CDR2 YFSETQ. V was pared by 0 bases and J by 0 bases, with 4 bases between. CDR3 sequence (DNA): TGCGCCAGCAGCTTGGGCAGCTCTGGAAACACCATATATTTT. Translated: CASSLGSSGNTIYF.

The rearrangement links TRBV2 to TRBJ1-2; D is undetermined. The CDR3 has 13 residues. The germline CDR1 and CDR2 sequences are SNHLY and FYNNEI. The germline V and J ends were trimmed by 6 bases and 1 base, with 9 bases remaining between them. CDR3 sequence reads: CASSPIFNYGYTF. The CDR3 coding sequence is TGTGCCAGCAGCCCAATCTTTAACTATGGCTACACCTTC.

Only a few counts were recorded for this clone. The chain joins TRBV29-1 to TRBJ2-5, with TRBD1 matching 9 bases. Germline values: CDR1 SQVTM, CDR2 ANQGSEA. V lost 0 bases, J lost 5 bases, and 19 bases stayed unmatched. The CDR3 has 19 residues. This CDR3 is CSVEDRGQGRSIPRETQYF. The CDR3 region has the DNA TGCAGCGTTGAAGATCGGGGACAGGGCAGGTCCATCCCGCGGGAGACCCAGTACTTC.

This sequence joins TRBV6-4 and TRBJ1-1; 8 bases agree with TRBD1. Germline V gives CDR1 MRHNA, CDR2 SNTAGT. The CDR3 totals 13 residues. The V gene end was trimmed by 6 bases and the J gene end by 4 bases; junction bases not matched to a gene: 4. The CDR3: CASRKTGGTEAFF. CDR3 coding DNA: TGTGCCAGCAGGAAAACAGGGGGCACTGAAGCTTTCTTT.

The chain has TRBV7-8 and TRBJ2-7, with TRBD1 as a possible D gene (6 bases). The CDR3 totals 13 residues. The V gene lost 5 bases and the J gene lost 2 bases, with 10 bases spanning the gap. Germline V gene lookup returns CDR1 SGHVS and CDR2 FQNEAQ. Here the CDR3 reads CASSNRVTYEQYF. The DNA for the CDR3 is TGTGCCAGCAGCAACAGGGTTACCTACGAGCAGTACTTC.

V usage is TRBV6-1 and J usage is TRBJ1-3; D possibly corresponds to TRBD1 (6 bases). There are 14 residues in the CDR3. Trimming removed 3 bases from V and 4 bases from J, with 10 bases in between. Per the germline V gene, CDR1 is MNHNS and CDR2 is SASEGT. The CDR3 sequence is CASSDHGQGNTIYF. The CDR3 region has the DNA TGTGCCAGCAGTGACCATGGACAGGGAAACACCATATATTTT.

The chain employs TRBV30 and TRBJ1-4; 7 nucleotides agree with TRBD1. The CDR3 contains 13 residues. V was clipped by 4 bases and J by 8 bases; unmatched bases: 7. Germline CDR1 reads GTSNPN; CDR2 reads SVGIG (reference sequence). In DNA, the CDR3 is TGTGCCTGGACGGGCAGGGGGAAGGAAAAACTGTTTTTT. Translation: CAWTGRGKEKLFF. The variable domain in full, completed from reference TRBV30 and TRBJ1-4, reads SQTIHQWPATLVQPVGSPLSLECTVEGTSNPNLYWYRQAAGRGLQLLFYSVGIGQISSEVPQNLSASRPQDRQFILSSKKLLLSDSGFYLCAWTGRGKEKLFFGSGTQLSVL.

The chain uses TRBV6-1 and TRBJ1-2; a weak D match, TRBD1 (5 bases). The V and J ends lost 6 bases and 8 bases respectively, with 19 bases between them. This CDR3 is 14 amino acids long. The V gene's germline CDR1 is MNHNS and CDR2 SASEGT. CDR3 region: CASSARDASRGYTF. The CDR3 nucleotides read TGTGCCAGCAGCGCAAGGGACGCGTCGAGAGGCTACACCTTC.

On this clone itself: In the same sample, other DNA sequences code for this CDR3. The chain is built from TRBV5-1 and TRBJ2-1; a possible D gene is TRBD2 (6 bases). Germline lookup yields CDR1 SGHRS and CDR2 YFSETQ. Trimming took 0 bases from V and 4 from J, leaving 8 bases between them. The CDR3 is 14 residues long. This chain's CDR3 is CASSLAGEYNEQFF. In DNA, the CDR3 is TGCGCCAGCAGCTTGGCGGGAGAGTACAATGAGCAGTTCTTC.

On this clone itself: This likely traces to a read error, being one base from a far larger clone. The rearrangement joins TRBV5-1 to TRBJ2-3; perhaps TRBD1 as D (6 bases). V lost 4 bases, J lost 5 bases, and 14 bases lay in between. The CDR3 is 14 amino acids. Germline CDR1 reads SGHRS; CDR2 reads YFSETQ. The CDR3 region is CASSSGQLLDTQYF. The DNA of the CDR3 is TGCGCCAGCAGCAGTGGACAGCTCCTAGATACGCAGTATTTT. Together with reference TRBV5-1 and TRBJ2-3, the CDR3 gives the full variable domain: KAGVTQTPRYLIKTRGQQVTLSCSPISGHRSVSWYQQTPGQGLQFLFEYFSETQRNKGNFPGRFSGRQFSNSRSEMNVSTLELGDSALYLCASSSGQLLDTQYFGPGTRLTVL.

The gene calls are TRBV28 and TRBJ1-5, with D tentatively TRBD1 (6 bases). The CDR3 totals 15 residues. The V gene lost 5 bases and the J gene lost 3 bases, with 14 bases spanning the gap. Germline V gene lookup returns CDR1 MDHEN and CDR2 SYDVKM. This CDR3 reads CASSGRGSANQPQHF. The CDR3 DNA sequence: TGTGCCAGCAGTGGCAGGGGATCGGCCAATCAGCCCCAGCATTTT.

V gene TRBV15 combines with J gene TRBJ2-3, with TRBD2 as a possible D gene (5 bases). This CDR3 is built from 14 residues. CDR1 and CDR2 from the germline V gene are LNHNV and YYDKDF (reference sequence). Trimming removed 5 bases at V and 2 bases at J, with 11 bases between. The chain's CDR3 is CATSGREPTDTQYF. The CDR3 nucleotides read TGTGCCACCAGCGGCCGGGAACCCACAGATACGCAGTATTTT. The whole variable domain, filled in from reference TRBV15 and TRBJ2-3, reads DAMVIQNPRYQVTQFGKPVTLSCSQTLNHNVMYWYQQKSSQAPKLLFHYYDKDFNNEADTPDNFQSRRPNTSFCFLDIRSPGLGDTAMYLCATSGREPTDTQYFGPGTRLTVL.

The chain carries TRBV15 and TRBJ2-7; TRBD2 matches 8 bases. The germline CDR1 and CDR2 sequences are LNHNV and YYDKDF (reference sequence). The V gene end was trimmed by 4 bases and the J gene end by 3 bases; junction bases not matched to a gene: 2. CDR3 length: 13 amino acids. CDR3 nucleotide sequence: TGTGCCACCAGCACTGGGACTAGCTACGAGCAGTACTTC. It yields the protein CATSTGTSYEQYF.